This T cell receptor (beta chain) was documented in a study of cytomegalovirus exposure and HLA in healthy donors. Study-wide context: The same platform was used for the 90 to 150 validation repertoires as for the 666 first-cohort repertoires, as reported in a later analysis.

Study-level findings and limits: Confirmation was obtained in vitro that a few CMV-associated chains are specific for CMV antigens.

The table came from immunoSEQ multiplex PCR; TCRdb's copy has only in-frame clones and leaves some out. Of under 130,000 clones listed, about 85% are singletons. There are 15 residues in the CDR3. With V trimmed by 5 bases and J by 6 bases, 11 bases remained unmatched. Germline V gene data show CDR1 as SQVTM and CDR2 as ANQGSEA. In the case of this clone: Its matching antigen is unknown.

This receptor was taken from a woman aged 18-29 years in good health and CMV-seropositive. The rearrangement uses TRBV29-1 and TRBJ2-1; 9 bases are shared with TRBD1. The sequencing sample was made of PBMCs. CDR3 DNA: TGCAGCGTTAAAATAGGGGGGACAGGGCCCAATGAGCAGTTCTTC. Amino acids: CSVKIGGTGPNEQFF.